Below, 9 T cell receptor beta chains from the same sample are listed, as sequenced in a study of blood T cells in healthy people across ages. Combining a sample-barcoded 5' primer with a J-beta primer mix, a second PCR ran for roughly 7 to 11 cycles. Using its own MiXCR run on the 5' RACE reads, TCRdb lists one record per CDR3 protein. The sample holds 630,000 or so distinct CDR3 sequences, 32% seen once. The material sequenced was blood. Every receptor here comes from a woman over 75 in good health.

Many counts were recorded for this clonotype. The chain recombines TRBV20-1 with TRBJ2-5, with 7 bases fitting TRBD2. V trimming: 5 bases; J trimming: 5 bases; junction bases outside the gene matches: 5. Per germline, CDR1 DFQATT and CDR2 SNEGSKA (reference sequence). The CDR3 covers 12 residues. For the CDR3, the DNA is TGCAGTGCTCTCAAACTAGCGGAGACCCAGTACTTC. It specifies CSALKLAETQYF.

This clonotype was detected many times. This sequence joins TRBV24-1 and TRBJ2-1, with 7 bases fitting TRBD1. Germline V gene data show CDR1 as KGHDR and CDR2 as SFDVKD. The CDR3 is made up of 15 amino acids. After removal of 4 bases from V and 6 bases from J, the junction contained 8 bases not matched to a gene. CDR3 residues: CATSDPIRDSNEQFF. CDR3 DNA: TGTGCCACCAGTGACCCGATTCGGGACAGCAATGAGCAGTTCTTC.

Many counts were recorded for this clonotype. V gene TRBV6-6 combines with J gene TRBJ2-5; TRBD2 matches at 8 bases. Trimming took 8 bases from V and 3 from J; bases not matched to a gene: 5. Germline V gene data show CDR1 as MNHNY and CDR2 as SVGAGI (reference sequence). The CDR3 has 13 amino acids. CDR3 DNA sequence: TGTGCCAGCCAACAAGCGGGAGAAGAGACCCAGTACTTC. Translated: CASQQAGEETQYF.

J is TRBJ1-6 and V is TRBV9; D unresolved. This CDR3 is built from 13 residues. Germline V gives CDR1 SGDLS, CDR2 YYNGEE. V lost 0 bases and J lost 11, with 9 bases in between. This CDR3 is CASSVVADPPLHF. The CDR3 DNA reads TGTGCCAGCAGCGTAGTTGCTGACCCACCCCTCCACTTT.

This clonotype has just one count. The chain has TRBV15 and TRBJ2-7; D perhaps matches TRBD2 (6 bases). CDR3 length: 10 residues. V dropped 9 bases and J dropped 7 bases, with 10 bases sitting between them. CDR1 and CDR2 (germline): LNHNV, YYDKDF (reference sequence). The DNA for the CDR3 is TGTGCCACGGGGGAGGAGGAGCAGTACTTC. This sequence encodes CATGEEEQYF.

This clonotype has a count of ten or more. V usage is TRBV7-8 and J usage is TRBJ2-5; possibly TRBD1 for D (6 bases). The germline gives CDR1 SGHVS, CDR2 FQNEAQ. The CDR3 covers 16 residues. The V and J ends lost 3 bases and 4 bases respectively, with 18 bases between them. CDR3 residues: CASSLGARKSGETQYF. CDR3 in DNA: TGTGCCAGCAGCTTGGGGGCCAGAAAGAGCGGAGAGACCCAGTACTTC.

This clonotype was detected many times. J is TRBJ2-7 and V is TRBV7-9; D tentatively reads TRBD1 or TRBD2 (5 bases each). V lost 7 bases, J lost 3 bases, and 19 bases lay in between. From germline, CDR1 is SEHNR and CDR2 FQNEAQ (reference sequence). This CDR3 region has 15 residues. The CDR3 DNA sequence: TGTGCCAGCACCTCTTTAGGGACGACGATCTACGAGCAGTACTTC. Its protein is CASTSLGTTIYEQYF.

This clonotype was found many times. The CDR3 protein is CSGQVTYNEQFF. The CDR3 coding sequence is TGCAGCGGACAGGTTACCTACAATGAGCAGTTCTTC. The V gene is TRBV29-1, the J gene TRBJ2-1; possibly TRBD1 for D (6 bases). Per the germline V gene, CDR1 is SQVTM and CDR2 is ANQGSEA. Deletions cut 7 bases from V and 2 bases from J, with 9 bases between. The length of the CDR3 is 12 residues.

Remarks on this clonotype: Since the CDR3 does not end with the conserved phenylalanine or tryptophan, this likely comes from a read error. This chain uses TRBV20-1 with TRBJ2-7; tentatively, D is TRBD1 or TRBD2 (5 bases each). Per germline, CDR1 DFQATT and CDR2 SNEGSKA (reference sequence). Trimming cost V 8 bases and J 0 bases, with 23 bases left between them. The CDR3 extends over 16 amino acids. CDR3: CSTAQRRDASSYEQYC. The DNA for the CDR3 is TGCAGTACTGCACAAAGACGGGACGCCAGCTCCTACGAGCAGTACTGC.